This T cell receptor beta chain was captured in a study of CD8+CD57+ T cells in acquired aplastic anemia. Study-level information: Average DNA yield from sorted CD4+ and CD8+ cells was about 3 ug.

This clonotype appeared a few times. This may be a read error, as it is one base from a much larger clone. Germline loops: CDR1 SGDLS, CDR2 YYNGEE. The CDR3 contains 16 residues. The use of genomic DNA as template underpinned the TCR beta VDJ and CDR3 profiling. TCRdb processed the reads anew with MiXCR; each CDR3 protein has one entry. The sample lists just over 450,000 distinct CDR3 sequences, more than 25% occurring once. Those patients picked for sequencing had displayed CD8+CD57+ cell expansion on flow cytometry. Diagnosis of severe acquired aplastic anemia applied to all patients. The study sampled blood from patients who had received no therapy.

This chain connects TRBV9 to TRBJ2-7, with TRBD1 matching 7 bases. Sequencing was done on a sample of sorted CD4+, CD8+, or CD8+CD57+ T cells (not recorded which) from PBMCs. This clonotype was obtained from a human donor with aplastic anemia. The CDR3 loop reads CASGVTYRGTIGEQYF. The DNA for the CDR3 is TGTGCCAGCGGCGTAACCTACAGGGGAACAATAGGCGAGCAGTACTTC.